This T cell receptor (beta chain) emerged from a study of blood T cell repertoires in COVID-19. On the study more broadly: T cells, B-cell-depleted T cells, or PBMCs provided the cDNA or gDNA that served as material.

Germline CDR1 reads SGHTA; CDR2 reads FQGNSA. The CDR3 extends over 15 amino acids. Trimming took 6 bases from V and 1 from J, leaving 13 bases between them. In the study's own analysis: Researchers report that nucleated cell counts were estimated from reference gene primer amplification. Sequencing was performed with immunoSEQ multiplex PCR; in TCRdb, only in-frame clones are kept and a portion is missing. That table gives V, J and clone size, and the DNA gave D and trimming. The data hold about 68,000 clones, with roughly 88% observed a single time. This clonotype originated in a man aged 25-40 years with acute or convalescent COVID-19. The material sequenced was peripheral blood. The chain carries TRBV7-2 and TRBJ1-5, with D maybe TRBD1 (6 bases). This CDR3 reads CASRETGWSNQPQHF. The CDR3 region has the DNA TGTGCCAGCAGGGAAACAGGGTGGAGCAATCAGCCCCAGCATTTT.